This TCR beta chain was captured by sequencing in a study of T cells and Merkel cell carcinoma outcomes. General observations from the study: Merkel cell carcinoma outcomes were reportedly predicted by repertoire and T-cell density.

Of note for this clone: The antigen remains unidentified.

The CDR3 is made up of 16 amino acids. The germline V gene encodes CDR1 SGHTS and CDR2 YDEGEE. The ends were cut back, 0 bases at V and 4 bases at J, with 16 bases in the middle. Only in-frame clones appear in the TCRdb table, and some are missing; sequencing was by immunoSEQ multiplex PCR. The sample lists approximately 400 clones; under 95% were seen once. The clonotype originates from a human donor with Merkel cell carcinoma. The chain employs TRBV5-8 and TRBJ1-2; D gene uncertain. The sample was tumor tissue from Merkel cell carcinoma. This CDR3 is CASSLDSGSLGYGYTF. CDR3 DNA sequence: TGTGCCAGCAGCTTGGACAGTGGGAGCCTAGGCTATGGCTACACCTTC.